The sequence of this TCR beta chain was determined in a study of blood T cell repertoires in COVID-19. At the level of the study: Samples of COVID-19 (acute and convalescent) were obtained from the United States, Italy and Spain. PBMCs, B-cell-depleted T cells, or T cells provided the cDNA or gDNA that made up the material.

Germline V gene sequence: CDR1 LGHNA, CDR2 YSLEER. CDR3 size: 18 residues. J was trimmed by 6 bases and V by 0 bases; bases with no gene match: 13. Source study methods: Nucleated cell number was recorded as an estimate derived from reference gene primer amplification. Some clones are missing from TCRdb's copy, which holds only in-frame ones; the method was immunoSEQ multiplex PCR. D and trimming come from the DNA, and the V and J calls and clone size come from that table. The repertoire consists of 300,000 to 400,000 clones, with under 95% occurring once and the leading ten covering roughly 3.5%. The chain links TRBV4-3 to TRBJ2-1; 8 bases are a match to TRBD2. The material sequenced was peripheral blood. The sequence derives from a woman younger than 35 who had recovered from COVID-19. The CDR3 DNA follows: TGCGCCAGCAGCCAAGATATTAGCGGGACTTCCAATCCCAATGAGCAGTTCTTC. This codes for CASSQDISGTSNPNEQFF.